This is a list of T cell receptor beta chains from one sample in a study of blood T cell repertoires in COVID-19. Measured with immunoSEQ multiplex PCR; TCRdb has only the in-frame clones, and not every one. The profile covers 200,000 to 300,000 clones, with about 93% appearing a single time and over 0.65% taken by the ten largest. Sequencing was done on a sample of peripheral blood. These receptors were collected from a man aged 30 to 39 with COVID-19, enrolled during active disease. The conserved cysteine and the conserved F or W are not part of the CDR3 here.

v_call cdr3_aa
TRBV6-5 ASRPRGATYNEQF
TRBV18 ASSRQGSGNTIY
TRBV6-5 ASNSGQVNQPQH
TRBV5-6 ASSRSGTGGSGNTIY
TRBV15 ATSRDRTGARAGELF
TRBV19 ASSTQGRGSPDTQY
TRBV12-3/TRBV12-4 ASSFAGNTEAF
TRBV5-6 ASSSRGGATDTQY
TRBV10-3 AISGTGSVGYT
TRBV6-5 ASSYGQGDYGYT
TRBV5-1 ASRHRGTNQPQH
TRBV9 ASSVVGGPPPGELF
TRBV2 ASSVQGALGYT
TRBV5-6 ASSFPRGLRGEQY
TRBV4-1 ASSPRTVFITEAF
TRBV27 ASSLWAGGTHEQY
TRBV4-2 ASSHLGGHSNQPQH
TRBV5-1 ASTIGDRLNEQF
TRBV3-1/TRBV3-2 ASSHGPGTGNEQF
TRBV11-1 ASSLGTANYGYT
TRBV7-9 ASSLDLPGDSPLH
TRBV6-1 ASSEESGTVNEQF
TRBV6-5 ASSLGQNNQPQH
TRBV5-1 ASSLAGASGGHEQF
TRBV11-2 ASSLGTFNEQF
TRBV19 ASSLGTIQNYGYT
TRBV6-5 ASSYRSGEAF
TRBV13 ASSSQTGWKTQY
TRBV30 ALGQGALPNEKLF
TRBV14 ASSHGLAGTYEQY
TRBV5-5 ASSQQGDTEAF
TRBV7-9 ASSFAGTGGWNSPLH
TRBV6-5 ASSWGGTGELF
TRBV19 ASSIEALLSYNEQF
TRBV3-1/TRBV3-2 ASSPRTGGLGYT
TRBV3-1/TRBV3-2 ASSQPTGSEAF
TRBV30 ARDRGQETQY
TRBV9 ASSRGGTDTQY
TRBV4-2 ASSPHGTEDGYT
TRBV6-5 ASSYSRGGEETQY
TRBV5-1 ASSPDPSGGEKTQY
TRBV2 AISTGGFEAF
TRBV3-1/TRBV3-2 ASSRRGETLPVNTEAF
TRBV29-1 SVARRLSYEQY
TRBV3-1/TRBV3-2 ASSTGQGAFGYT
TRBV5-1 ASSLGLGQAGYGYT
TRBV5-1 ASSSRTLLERTSYEQY
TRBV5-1 ASSQGGGSSYNEQF
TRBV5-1 ASSDGENTEAF
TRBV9 ASSVGPGKKETQY
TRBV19 ASSVWSTDTQY
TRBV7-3 ASSPTPEMNTEAF
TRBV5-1 ASSPGQSNEKLF
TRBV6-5 ASNGERNNSPLH
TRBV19 ASSRGINQPQH
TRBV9 ASSPGGGVDYGYT